This TCR beta chain was identified in a study of naive and memory T cell subsets. The germline V gene encodes CDR1 LNHNV and CDR2 YYDKDF (reference sequence). There are 15 residues in the CDR3. Trimming removed 5 bases from V and 1 base from J; junction bases left unmatched: 7. This clonotype was detected only a few times. The beta constant-region primer was an equimolar mix of two oligonucleotides covering TRBC1 and TRBC2. The ligated cDNA underwent four PCR rounds using SP2 and nested alpha and beta constant-region primers. The cDNA 3' end received a ligated single-stranded oligonucleotide carrying the SP2 primer and a 12-nucleotide UMI. TCRdb recomputed calls from the UMI-ligation and nested PCR reads with MiXCR, one row per CDR3 protein. The profile shows approximately 80,000 distinct CDR3 sequences, 9% to 9.5% of them singletons. Alpha and beta libraries were amplified separately from the second PCR onward.

V usage is TRBV15 and J usage is TRBJ2-5; TRBD1 agrees at 7 bases. Material: naive CD8+ T cells from blood. The receptor was isolated from a human donor in good health. The CDR3 nucleotides read TGTGCCACCAGCGGAGCAGACAGGGTCCAAGAGACCCAGTACTTC. Its translation is CATSGADRVQETQYF.